This TCR beta chain comes out of a study of identical twins. After template switching added a universal primer site, the resulting cDNA carried unique molecular identifiers. TCRdb ran MiXCR on the 5' RACE reads and lists one entry per CDR3 protein. The data show 1.5 million to 2 million distinct CDR3 sequences, about 30% seen once. With V trimmed by 2 bases and J by 3 bases, 2 bases remained unmatched. The CDR3 sequence is 16 residues long. The germline gives CDR1 MNHEY, CDR2 SVGAGI. This TCR was recovered from a newborn girl in good health. This chain uses TRBV6-5 with TRBJ2-2; 11 bases line up with TRBD1. The sample comprised cord blood. CDR3 coding DNA: TGTGCCAGCAGTTACCTGGGACAGGGGGACACCGGGGAGCTGTTTTTT. The encoded protein is CASSYLGQGDTGELFF.